Following are 10 T cell receptor beta chains from one sample sequenced in a study of STAT3 mutations in large granular lymphocyte leukemia. Method: immunoSEQ multiplex PCR; TCRdb's copy keeps in-frame clones and lacks some. The sample carries about 16,000 clones, approximately 85% recorded once. General observations from the study: Every T-cell large granular lymphocyte leukemia patient had at least one immunodominant TCR beta clonotype.

No antigen is known for these receptors. The sample comprised peripheral blood mononuclear cells. The receptors originated from a man in his fifties or sixties with T-cell large granular lymphocyte leukemia. Some clones in this sample may be carry-over from other donors' samples.

V and J are TRBV10-3 and TRBJ2-3; TRBD2 agrees at 11 bases. The CDR3 runs to 15 residues. Germline V lookup: CDR1 ENHRY, CDR2 SYGVKD. Trimming cost V 3 bases and J 1 base; bases outside gene matches: 0. The CDR3 region is CAISELAGGTDTQYF. The CDR3 coding sequence is TGTGCCATCAGTGAACTAGCGGGGGGCACAGATACGCAGTATTTT.

The chain has TRBV5-6 and TRBJ1-2, with no clear D. Germline CDR1 and CDR2: SGHDT and YYEEEE. V was trimmed by 2 bases and J by 9 bases, leaving 8 bases between them. CDR3 length: 11 residues. The CDR3, as DNA: TGTGCCAGCAGCTTTATTGATAGCTACACCTTC. This gives the protein CASSFIDSYTF.

This clone came up a few times. The chain is built from TRBV5-1 and TRBJ2-4, with D perhaps being TRBD1 or TRBD2 (5 bases each). CDR1 and CDR2 (germline): SGHRS, YFSETQ. The CDR3 is 16 residues long. The germline V and J ends were trimmed by 4 bases and 0 bases, with 14 bases remaining between them. In DNA form, the CDR3 reads TGCGCCAGCAGCAGGGACGGACGGGTAGCCAAAAACATTCAGTACTTC. Its protein is CASSRDGRVAKNIQYF.

J is TRBJ1-2 and V is TRBV6-5; D is possibly TRBD1 (5 bases). The germline V gene encodes CDR1 MNHEY and CDR2 SVGAGI. The V and J ends lost 3 bases and 6 bases respectively, with 11 bases between them. The CDR3 totals 13 residues. The DNA of the CDR3 is TGTGCCAGCAGTTATAGGGGATTCCATGGCTACACCTTC. This codes for CASSYRGFHGYTF.

V usage is TRBV4-3 and J usage is TRBJ2-3; maybe TRBD2 (6 bases). The CDR3 runs to 15 residues. V was pared by 0 bases and J by 6 bases, with 13 bases between. The germline CDR1 and CDR2 sequences are LGHNA and YSLEER. The CDR3 bases are TGCGCCAGCAGCCAAGAGGGCGGGACGATTGATACGCAGTATTTT. This encodes CASSQEGGTIDTQYF.

The gene calls are TRBV28 and TRBJ2-7, with D unclear. The germline CDR1 and CDR2 sequences are MDHEN and SYDVKM. Trimming removed 8 bases at V and 2 bases at J, with 19 bases between. CDR3 length equals 15 residues. In DNA form, the CDR3 reads TGTGCCAGCCTACCGGGCAGGCGAATGACCTACGAGCAGTACTTC. It codes for CASLPGRRMTYEQYF. Full variable domain (outside the CDR3, taken from reference TRBV28 and TRBJ2-7): DVKVTQSSRYLVKRTGEKVFLECVQDMDHENMFWYRQDPGLGLRLIYFSYDVKMKEKGDIPEGYSVSREKKERFSLILESASTNQTSMYLCASLPGRRMTYEQYFGPGTRLTVT.

The chain employs TRBV2 and TRBJ2-5; 10 bases are a match to TRBD2. The CDR3 length is 16 residues. Germline-derived CDR1 and CDR2 are SNHLY and FYNNEI. V was clipped by 4 bases and J by 0 bases; unmatched bases: 5. The CDR3 region is CASSVGTSAYQETQYF. In nucleotides, the CDR3 is TGTGCCAGCAGTGTGGGGACTAGCGCGTACCAAGAGACCCAGTACTTC.

The V call is TRBV15, the J call TRBJ2-5; 10 bases agree with TRBD2. CDR1 and CDR2 from the germline V gene are LNHNV and YYDKDF (reference sequence). The CDR3 has 16 residues. Trimming took 0 bases from V and 5 from J; bases not matched to a gene: 6. This chain's CDR3 is CATSREAGGLRETQYF. The CDR3 region has the DNA TGTGCCACCAGCAGAGAAGCGGGAGGGCTCAGGGAGACCCAGTACTTC.

V and J are TRBV7-9 and TRBJ2-7, with 11 bases identical to TRBD2. V shed 4 bases and J 3 bases; nucleotides not matched to a gene: 8. This CDR3 is 16 amino acids long. Per germline, CDR1 SEHNR and CDR2 FQNEAQ (reference sequence). DNA for the CDR3: TGTGCCAGCAGCTCAGATAGCGGGAGGGGGAGCTACGAGCAGTACTTC. Translated: CASSSDSGRGSYEQYF.

A remark on this clone: One junction end disagrees with the germline gene, perhaps due to a read error. The chain carries TRBV29-1 and TRBJ1-2, with D possibly matching TRBD1 (6 bases). In germline, CDR1 is SQVTM, CDR2 ANQGSEA. The CDR3 length is 12 residues. CDR3 coding DNA: TGCAGCGTTCAAGACAGGTTCGATGGCTACACCTTC. Amino acids: CSVQDRFDGYTF.